This section outlines one T cell receptor (beta chain) sequence together with its context. Here immunoSEQ multiplex PCR was the method, and the copy in TCRdb shows in-frame clones only, minus some. Of about 48,000 clones listed, around 83% were seen once; the top ten hold about 9.8%. This entry belongs to a study of OX40 agonist ivuxolimab in advanced cancers. Overall study context: Antecedent anti-PD-1, anti-PD-L1 or anti-CTLA-4 therapy was permissible, with 35% to 40% having received some.

Sequencing was performed on CD4+ or CD8+ T cells sorted from blood, taken in a trial of the OX40 agonist ivuxolimab. The TCR was taken from an adult with an advanced solid tumor such as melanoma, head and neck, liver or kidney cancer.

CDR3 coding DNA: TGTGCCAGCAGTTTATCCCCGATAGCGGGAGGGTGGGATACGCAGTATTTT. Translation: CASSLSPIAGGWDTQYF. The chain employs TRBV27 and TRBJ2-3, with 11 bases lining up with TRBD2. The CDR3 loop spans 17 amino acids. J gave up 6 bases and V 0 bases, and 8 bases lay outside the gene matches. Per the germline V gene, CDR1 is MNHEY and CDR2 is SMNVEV (reference sequence).